The 2 T cell receptor beta chains below were found in one sample sequenced in a study of CD8+CD57+ T cells in acquired aplastic anemia. Genomic DNA acted as the template from which TCR beta VDJ combination and CDR3 sequence profiling were carried out. MiXCR, applied by TCRdb to the reads, yields one record per CDR3 protein. The sample yields 65,000 or so distinct CDR3 sequences, around 50% seen once. Material for sequencing was sorted CD4+, CD8+, or CD8+CD57+ T cells (not recorded which) from PBMCs. The receptors come from a human donor in good health, serving as a control.

This clonotype came up many times. This sequence joins TRBV30 and TRBJ2-3; perhaps TRBD2 as D (6 bases). This CDR3 is 13 amino acids long. The V and J ends lost 5 bases and 6 bases respectively, with 15 bases between them. Germline V gene sequence: CDR1 GTSNPN, CDR2 SVGIG (reference sequence). This CDR3 reads CAWARRGIDTQYF. CDR3 sequence (DNA): TGTGCCTGGGCCCGTCGGGGGATTGATACGCAGTATTTT.

The chain employs TRBV29-1 and TRBJ1-2; D ambiguous. The V gene's germline CDR1 is SQVTM and CDR2 ANQGSEA. Trimming stripped 6 bases from V and 0 bases from J, with 8 bases between. The CDR3 has 12 amino acids. CDR3 nucleotide sequence: TGCAGCGTGAGCGGGACTAACTATGGCTACACCTTC. It yields the protein CSVSGTNYGYTF.